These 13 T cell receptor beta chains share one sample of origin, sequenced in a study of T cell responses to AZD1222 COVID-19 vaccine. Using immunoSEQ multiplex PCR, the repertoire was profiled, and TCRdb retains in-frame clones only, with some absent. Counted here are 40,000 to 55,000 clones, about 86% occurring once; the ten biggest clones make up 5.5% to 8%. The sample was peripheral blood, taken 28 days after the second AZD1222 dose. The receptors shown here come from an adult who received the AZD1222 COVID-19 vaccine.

The CDR3 reads CASSFGGPSGNSYEQYF. CDR3 coding DNA: TGTGCCAGCAGCTTTGGGGGGCCTAGCGGGAACTCCTACGAGCAGTACTTC. The gene calls are TRBV5-6 and TRBJ2-7, with 9 bases lining up with TRBD2. Looked up from germline, CDR1 is SGHDT and CDR2 is YYEEEE. Losses at the gene ends were 2 bases for V and 0 bases for J; bases not matched to a gene: 9. CDR3 length: 17 residues. The whole variable domain, remainder taken from reference TRBV5-6 and TRBJ2-7, is DAGVTQSPTHLIKTRGQQVTLRCSPKSGHDTVSWYQQALGQGPQFIFQYYEEEERQRGNFPDRFSGHQFPNYSSELNVNALLLGDSALYLCASSFGGPSGNSYEQYFGPGTRLTVT.

CDR3 sequence reads: CASSVGGTLGYTF. CDR3 DNA: TGTGCCAGCAGCGTTGGGGGTACCCTTGGCTACACCTTC. The genes are TRBV5-4 and TRBJ1-2, with D perhaps TRBD1 (5 bases). Germline V lookup: CDR1 SGHNT, CDR2 YYREEE (reference sequence). Trimming pared 4 bases from V and 7 bases from J, leaving 14 bases between. The CDR3 is 13 residues long.

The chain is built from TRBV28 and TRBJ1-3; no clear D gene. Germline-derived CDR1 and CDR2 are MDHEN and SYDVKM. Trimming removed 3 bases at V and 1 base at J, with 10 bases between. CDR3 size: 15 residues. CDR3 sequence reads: CASSFEPQSGNTIYF. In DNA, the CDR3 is TGTGCCAGCAGTTTCGAACCCCAGTCTGGAAACACCATATATTTT.

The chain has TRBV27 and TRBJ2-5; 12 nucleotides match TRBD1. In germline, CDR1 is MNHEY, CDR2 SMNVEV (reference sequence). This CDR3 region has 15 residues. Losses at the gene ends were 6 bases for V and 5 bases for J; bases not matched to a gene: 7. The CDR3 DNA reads TGTGCCAGCAGCCACCGGGACAGGGGGCGCGAGACCCAGTACTTC. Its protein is CASSHRDRGRETQYF.

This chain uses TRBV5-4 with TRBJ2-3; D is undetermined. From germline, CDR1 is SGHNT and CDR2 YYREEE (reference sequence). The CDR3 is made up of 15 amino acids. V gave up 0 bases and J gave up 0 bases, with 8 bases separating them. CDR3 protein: CASSLDIGSTDTQYF. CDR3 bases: TGTGCCAGCAGCTTGGATATCGGGAGCACAGATACGCAGTATTTT.

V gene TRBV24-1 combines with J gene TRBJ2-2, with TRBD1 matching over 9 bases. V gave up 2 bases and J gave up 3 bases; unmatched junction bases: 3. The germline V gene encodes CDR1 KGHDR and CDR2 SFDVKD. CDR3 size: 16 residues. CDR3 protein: CATSDSGTGHTGELFF. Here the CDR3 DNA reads TGTGCCACCAGTGATTCCGGGACAGGGCACACCGGGGAGCTGTTTTTT.

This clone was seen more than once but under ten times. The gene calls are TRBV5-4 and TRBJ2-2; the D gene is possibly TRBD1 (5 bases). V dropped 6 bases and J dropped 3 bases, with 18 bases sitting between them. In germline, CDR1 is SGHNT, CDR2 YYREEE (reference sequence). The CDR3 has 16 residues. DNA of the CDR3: TGTGCCAGCACCCCGGCAAGGGGCGCTGACACCGGGGAGCTGTTTTTT. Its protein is CASTPARGADTGELFF.

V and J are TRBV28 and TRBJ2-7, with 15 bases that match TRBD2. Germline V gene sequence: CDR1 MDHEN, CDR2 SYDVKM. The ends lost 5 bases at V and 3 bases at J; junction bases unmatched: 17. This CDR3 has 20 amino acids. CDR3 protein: CASSGGGGEGLAGGFYEQYF. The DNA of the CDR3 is TGTGCCAGCAGTGGAGGAGGGGGGGAAGGACTAGCGGGAGGGTTCTACGAGCAGTACTTC.

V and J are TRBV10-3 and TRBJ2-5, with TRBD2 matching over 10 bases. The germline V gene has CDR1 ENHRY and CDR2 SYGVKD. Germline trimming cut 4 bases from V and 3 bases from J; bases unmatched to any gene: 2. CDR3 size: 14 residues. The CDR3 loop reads CAISGAGGKETQYF. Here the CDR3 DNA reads TGTGCCATCAGTGGAGCGGGGGGGAAAGAGACCCAGTACTTC.

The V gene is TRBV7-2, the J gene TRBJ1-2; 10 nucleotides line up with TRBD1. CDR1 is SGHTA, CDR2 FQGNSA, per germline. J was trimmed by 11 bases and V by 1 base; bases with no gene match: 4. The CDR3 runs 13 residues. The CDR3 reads CASSLGGGQGYTF. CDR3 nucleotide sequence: TGTGCCAGCAGCTTAGGAGGGGGACAGGGGTACACCTTC.

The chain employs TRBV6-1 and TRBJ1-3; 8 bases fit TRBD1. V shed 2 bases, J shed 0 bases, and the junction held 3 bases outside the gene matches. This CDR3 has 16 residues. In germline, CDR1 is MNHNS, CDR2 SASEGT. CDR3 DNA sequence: TGTGCCAGCAGTGAACAGGGGGCCTTCTCTGGAAACACCATATATTTT. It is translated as CASSEQGAFSGNTIYF.

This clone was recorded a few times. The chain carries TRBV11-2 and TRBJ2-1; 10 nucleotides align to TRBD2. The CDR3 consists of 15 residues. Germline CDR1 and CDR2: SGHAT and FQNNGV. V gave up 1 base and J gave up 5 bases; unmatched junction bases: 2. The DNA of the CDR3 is TGTGCCAGCAGCTTAGGGCTAGCGGGAGACAATGAGCAGTTCTTC. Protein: CASSLGLAGDNEQFF.

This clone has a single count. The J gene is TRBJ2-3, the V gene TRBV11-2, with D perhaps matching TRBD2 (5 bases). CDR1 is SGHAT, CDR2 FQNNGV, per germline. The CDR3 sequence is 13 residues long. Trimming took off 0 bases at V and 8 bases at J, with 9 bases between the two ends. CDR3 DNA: TGTGCCAGCAGCTTAGATTTCAGCGGTACGCAGTATTTT. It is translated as CASSLDFSGTQYF.